This T cell receptor beta chain was recovered during a study of human T cells and chemical hapten exposure. Study-level information: Across the whole study, which lasted about 23 weeks, patients were given diphenylcyclopropenone on the scalp once a week.

Time point defined: patch test 3, about 24 weeks after DPC sensitization. Treatment in this sample: therapeutic diphenylcyclopropenone sensitization with weekly scalp DPC. The CDR3 has 17 residues. Germline CDR1 is ENHRY and CDR2 is SYGVKD. V shed 3 bases, J shed 6 bases, and the junction held 11 bases outside the gene matches. Study processing details: Ranging from roughly 23,224 to 750,000, TCR counts per sample had a median value of approximately 95,000. TCRdb re-derived calls from the RACE reads in MiXCR, one entry per CDR3 protein. It is TCRdb's table, rather than the study itself, that gives the V and J calls and clone size. The sample lists 97,000 or so distinct CDR3 sequences; roughly 27% were seen once.

The source is a middle-aged man with alopecia areata. Some clones in this sample may be carry-over from other donors' samples. Sequenced material: whole blood, taken in connection with sensitization to the hapten diphenylcyclopropenone (DPC). This chain uses TRBV10-3 with TRBJ2-1, with 10 bases matching TRBD1. This CDR3 reads CAISDLSTGQGGNEQFF. CDR3 DNA: TGTGCCATCAGTGATCTCTCAACCGGACAGGGGGGCAATGAGCAGTTCTTC.